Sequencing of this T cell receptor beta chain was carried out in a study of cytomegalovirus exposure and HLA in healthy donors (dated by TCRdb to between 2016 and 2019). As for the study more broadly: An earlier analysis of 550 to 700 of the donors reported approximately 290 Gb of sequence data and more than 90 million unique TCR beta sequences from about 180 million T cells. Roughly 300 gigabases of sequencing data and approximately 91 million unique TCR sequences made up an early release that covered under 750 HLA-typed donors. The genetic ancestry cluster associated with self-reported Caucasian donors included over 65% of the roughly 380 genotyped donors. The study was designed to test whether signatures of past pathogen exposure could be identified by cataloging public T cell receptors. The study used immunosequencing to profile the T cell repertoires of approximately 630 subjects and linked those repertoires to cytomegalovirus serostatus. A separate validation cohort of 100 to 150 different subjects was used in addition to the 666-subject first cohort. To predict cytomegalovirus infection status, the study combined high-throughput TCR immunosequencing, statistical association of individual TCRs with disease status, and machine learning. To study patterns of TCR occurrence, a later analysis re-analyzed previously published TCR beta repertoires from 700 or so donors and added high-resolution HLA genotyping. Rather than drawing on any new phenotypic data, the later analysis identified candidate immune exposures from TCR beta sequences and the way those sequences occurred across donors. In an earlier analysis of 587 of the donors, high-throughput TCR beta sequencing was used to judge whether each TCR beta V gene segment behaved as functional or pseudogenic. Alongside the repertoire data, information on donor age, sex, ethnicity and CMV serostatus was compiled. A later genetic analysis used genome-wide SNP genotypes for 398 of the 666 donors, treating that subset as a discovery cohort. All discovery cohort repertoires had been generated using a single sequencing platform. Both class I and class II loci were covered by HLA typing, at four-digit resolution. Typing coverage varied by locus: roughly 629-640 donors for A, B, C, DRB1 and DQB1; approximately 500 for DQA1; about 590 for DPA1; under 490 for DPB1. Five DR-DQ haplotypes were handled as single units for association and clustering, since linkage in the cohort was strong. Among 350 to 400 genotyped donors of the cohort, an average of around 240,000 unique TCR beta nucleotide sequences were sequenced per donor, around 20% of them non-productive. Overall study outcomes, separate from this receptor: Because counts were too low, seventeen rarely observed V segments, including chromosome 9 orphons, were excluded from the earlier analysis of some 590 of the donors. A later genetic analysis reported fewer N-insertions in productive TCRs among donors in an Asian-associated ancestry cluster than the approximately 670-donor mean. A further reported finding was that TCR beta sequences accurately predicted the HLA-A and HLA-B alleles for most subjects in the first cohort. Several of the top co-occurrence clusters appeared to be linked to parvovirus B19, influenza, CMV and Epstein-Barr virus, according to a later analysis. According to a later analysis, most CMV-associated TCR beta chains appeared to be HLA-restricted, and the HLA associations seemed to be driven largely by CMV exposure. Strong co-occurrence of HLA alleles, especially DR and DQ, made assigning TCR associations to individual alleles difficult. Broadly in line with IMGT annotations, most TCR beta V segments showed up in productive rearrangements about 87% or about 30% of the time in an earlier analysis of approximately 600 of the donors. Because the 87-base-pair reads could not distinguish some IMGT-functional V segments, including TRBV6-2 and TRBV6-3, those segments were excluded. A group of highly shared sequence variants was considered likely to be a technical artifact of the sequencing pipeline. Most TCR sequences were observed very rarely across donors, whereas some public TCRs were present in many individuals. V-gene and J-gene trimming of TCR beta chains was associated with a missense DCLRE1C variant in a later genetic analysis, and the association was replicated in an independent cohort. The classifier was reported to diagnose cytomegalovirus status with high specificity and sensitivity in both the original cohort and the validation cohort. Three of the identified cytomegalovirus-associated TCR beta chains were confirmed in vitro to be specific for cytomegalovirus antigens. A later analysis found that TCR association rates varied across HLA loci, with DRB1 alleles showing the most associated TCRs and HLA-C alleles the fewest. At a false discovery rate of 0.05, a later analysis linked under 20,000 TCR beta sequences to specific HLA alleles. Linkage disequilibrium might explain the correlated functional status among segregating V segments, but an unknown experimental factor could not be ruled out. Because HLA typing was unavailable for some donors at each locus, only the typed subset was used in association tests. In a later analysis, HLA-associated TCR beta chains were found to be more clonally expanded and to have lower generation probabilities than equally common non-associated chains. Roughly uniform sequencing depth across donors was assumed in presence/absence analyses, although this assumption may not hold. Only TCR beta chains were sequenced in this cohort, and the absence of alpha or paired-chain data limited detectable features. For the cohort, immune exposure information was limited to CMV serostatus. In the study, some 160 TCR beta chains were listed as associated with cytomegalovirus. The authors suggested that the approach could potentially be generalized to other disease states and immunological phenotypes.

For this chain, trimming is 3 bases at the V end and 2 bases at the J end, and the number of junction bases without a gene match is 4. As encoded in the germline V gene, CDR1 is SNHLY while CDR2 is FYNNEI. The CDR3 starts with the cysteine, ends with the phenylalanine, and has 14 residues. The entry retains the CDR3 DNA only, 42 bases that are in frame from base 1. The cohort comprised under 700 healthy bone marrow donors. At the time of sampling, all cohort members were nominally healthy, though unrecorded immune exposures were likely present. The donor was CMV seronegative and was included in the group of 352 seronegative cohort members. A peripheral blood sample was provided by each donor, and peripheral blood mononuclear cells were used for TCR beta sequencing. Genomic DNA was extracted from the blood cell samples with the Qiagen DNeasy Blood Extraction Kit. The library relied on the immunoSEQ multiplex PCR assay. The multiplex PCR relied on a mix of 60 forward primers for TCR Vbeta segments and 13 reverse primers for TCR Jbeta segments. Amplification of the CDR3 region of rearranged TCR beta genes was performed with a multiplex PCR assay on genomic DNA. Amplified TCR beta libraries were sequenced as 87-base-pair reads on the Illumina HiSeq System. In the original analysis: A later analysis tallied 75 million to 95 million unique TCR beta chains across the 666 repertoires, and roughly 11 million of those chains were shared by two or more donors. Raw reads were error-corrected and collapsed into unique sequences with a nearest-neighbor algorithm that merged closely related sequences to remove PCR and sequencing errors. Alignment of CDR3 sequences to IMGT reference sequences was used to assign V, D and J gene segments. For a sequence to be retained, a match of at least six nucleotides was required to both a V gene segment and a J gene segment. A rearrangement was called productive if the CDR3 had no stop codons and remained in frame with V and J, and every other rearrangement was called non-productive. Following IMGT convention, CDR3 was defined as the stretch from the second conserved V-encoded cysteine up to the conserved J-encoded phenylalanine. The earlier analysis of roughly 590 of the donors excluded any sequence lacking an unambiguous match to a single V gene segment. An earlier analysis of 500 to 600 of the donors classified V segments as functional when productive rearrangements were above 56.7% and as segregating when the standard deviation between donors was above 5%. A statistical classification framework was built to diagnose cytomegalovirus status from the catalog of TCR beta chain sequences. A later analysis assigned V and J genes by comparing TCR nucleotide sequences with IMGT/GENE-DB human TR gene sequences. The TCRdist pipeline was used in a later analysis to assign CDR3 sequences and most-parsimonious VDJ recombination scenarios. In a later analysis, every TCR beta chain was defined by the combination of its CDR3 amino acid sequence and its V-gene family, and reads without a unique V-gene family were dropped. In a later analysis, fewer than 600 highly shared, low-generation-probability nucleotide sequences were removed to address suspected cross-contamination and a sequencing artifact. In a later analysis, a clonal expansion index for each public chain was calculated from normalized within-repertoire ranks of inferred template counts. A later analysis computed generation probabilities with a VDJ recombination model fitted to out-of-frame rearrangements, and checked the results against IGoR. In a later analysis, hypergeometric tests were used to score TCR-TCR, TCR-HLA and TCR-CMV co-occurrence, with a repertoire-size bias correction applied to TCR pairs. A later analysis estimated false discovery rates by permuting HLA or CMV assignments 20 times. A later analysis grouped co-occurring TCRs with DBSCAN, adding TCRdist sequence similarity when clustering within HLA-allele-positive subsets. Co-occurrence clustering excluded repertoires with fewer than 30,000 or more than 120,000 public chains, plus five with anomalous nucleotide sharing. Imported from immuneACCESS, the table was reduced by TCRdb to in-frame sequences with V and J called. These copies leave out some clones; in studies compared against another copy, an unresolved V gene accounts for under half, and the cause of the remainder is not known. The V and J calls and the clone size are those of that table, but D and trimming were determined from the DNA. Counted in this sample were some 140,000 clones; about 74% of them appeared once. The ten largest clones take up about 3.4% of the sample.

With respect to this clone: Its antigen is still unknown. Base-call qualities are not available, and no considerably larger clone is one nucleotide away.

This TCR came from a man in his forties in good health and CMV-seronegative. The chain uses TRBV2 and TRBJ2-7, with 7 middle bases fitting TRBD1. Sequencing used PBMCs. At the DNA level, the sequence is TGTGCCAGCAGTGATTGGGACAGACCCTACGAGCAGTACTTC. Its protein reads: CASSDWDRPYEQYF. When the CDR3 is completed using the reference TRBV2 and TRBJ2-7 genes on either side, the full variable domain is EPEVTQTPSHQVTQMGQEVILRCVPISNHLYFYWYRQILGQKVEFLVSFYNNEISEKSEIFDDQFSVERPDGSNFTLKIRSTKLEDSAMYFCASSDWDRPYEQYFGPGTRLTVT.